The clone carrying this TCR beta chain was observed a few times. The antigen remains undetermined. 5'RACE template switching added a universal primer site and UMIs to TCR cDNA. TCRdb analysed the 5' RACE reads with MiXCR anew, one entry per CDR3 protein. The sample includes over 300,000 distinct CDR3 sequences, about 4% seen only once; the top ten take 20% to 25%. Germline values: CDR1 SGHRS, CDR2 YFSETQ. Trimming left V 4 bases short and J 0 bases short, with 26 bases between. The CDR3 sequence is 19 residues long. The data derive from a study of T cells after yellow fever vaccination. The study's findings and limits: Post-booster repertoires again held most primary-vaccination clones (about 96% CD4, about 90% CD8). Just a small share of clonotypes turned up in the CD4 compartment as well as the CD8 compartment. A weaker secondary response peaked on day 5, the primary on day 15.

The source of this sequence is a man aged 18 to 35 who received the YFV17D yellow fever vaccine. This specimen consisted of PBMCs, obtained 5 days after the yellow fever booster vaccination. The chain links TRBV5-1 to TRBJ2-7, with D uncertain. The CDR3 is CASSPDGRARGTDSYEQYF. Here the CDR3 DNA reads TGCGCCAGCAGCCCCGACGGACGAGCTCGAGGAACTGACTCCTACGAGCAGTACTTC.